Given below is one T cell receptor beta chain in context. At one end the junction does not follow the germline gene, possibly because of a read error. The naive CD8 fraction comprised CD45RO-negative cells positively selected for CCR7 and excluded terminally differentiated effector memory CD45RA+ cells. This record belongs to a study of shared clonotypes between healthy human individuals. Clones were read by immunoSEQ multiplex PCR, and TCRdb kept only the in-frame ones, dropping some. Among around 700,000 clones listed, under 95% were seen once. The germline V gene encodes CDR1 SEHNR and CDR2 FQNEAQ (reference sequence). The CDR3 extends over 15 amino acids.

The chain carries TRBV7-9 and TRBJ2-5; 9 bases align to TRBD2. The sequenced sample was naive CD8+ T cells sorted from blood. This receptor was obtained from a man younger than 40 in good health. CDR3 DNA sequence: TGTGCCGGCAGCTTCCTAGCGGGATCCCAAGAGACCCAGTACTTC. Its translation is CAGSFLAGSQETQYF. Full variable domain (outside the CDR3, taken from reference TRBV7-9 and TRBJ2-5): DTGVSQNPRHKITKRGQNVTFRCDPISEHNRLYWYRQTLGQGPEFLTYFQNEAQLEKSRLLSDRFSAERPKGSFSTLEIQRTEQGDSAMYLCAGSFLAGSQETQYFGPGTRLLVL.